This T cell receptor (beta chain) appears in the sequencing data of a study of CD4+ T cells in melanoma. Findings and limits, study-wide: CD8+ T cell, macrophage and B cell function reportedly correlated with neoantigen-specific CD4+ T cells. In melanoma, neoantigen-specific CD4+ T cells reportedly differed in differentiation state.

The CDR3 runs to 16 residues. CDR1 and CDR2 from the germline V gene are LNHDA and SQIVND (reference sequence). The V end was cut by 5 bases, the J end by 6 bases, with 19 bases between. There are a few counts of this clone. Its cognate antigen is unknown. This table comes from immunoSEQ multiplex PCR, and its TCRdb copy is limited to in-frame clones, with some not included. The table includes 13,000 or so clones, about 64% detected once. This receptor was identified in a human donor with melanoma. The sample was cells from a culture (not recorded whether cultured in vitro). The chain couples TRBV19 to TRBJ2-2, with D perhaps matching TRBD1 (6 bases). Here the CDR3 reads CASSSGATLRPGELFF. CDR3 DNA sequence: TGTGCCAGTAGTTCAGGGGCAACCCTTCGCCCCGGGGAGCTGTTTTTT.